This entry concerns a single T cell receptor (beta chain). The sample comes from a study of shared clonotypes between healthy human individuals. TCRdb keeps only in-frame clones here, not all; method: immunoSEQ multiplex PCR. Altogether about 870,000 clones are present, roughly 92% being singletons, with the ten largest covering approximately 25%. V dropped 5 bases and J dropped 5; count of bases not matched to a gene: 12. The CDR3 consists of 16 residues. CDR1 and CDR2 (germline): SEHNR, FQNEAQ (reference sequence). Naive CD8 cells, CD45RO-negative and positively selected for CCR7, excluded terminally differentiated effector memory CD45RA+ cells. Donors were Caucasian adults residing in Nashville, Tennessee, USA.

The receptor's source is a man aged 30 to 45 in good health. This chain joins TRBV7-9 and TRBJ2-3, with TRBD2 identical over 8 bases. The source material was naive CD8+ T cells sorted from blood. CDR3 loop: CASSTMLGRDGDTQYF. CDR3 nucleotide sequence: TGTGCCAGCAGCACGATGCTCGGGAGGGATGGAGATACGCAGTATTTT. The complete variable domain, with remaining parts taken from reference TRBV7-9 and TRBJ2-3, reads DTGVSQNPRHKITKRGQNVTFRCDPISEHNRLYWYRQTLGQGPEFLTYFQNEAQLEKSRLLSDRFSAERPKGSFSTLEIQRTEQGDSAMYLCASSTMLGRDGDTQYFGPGTRLTVL.